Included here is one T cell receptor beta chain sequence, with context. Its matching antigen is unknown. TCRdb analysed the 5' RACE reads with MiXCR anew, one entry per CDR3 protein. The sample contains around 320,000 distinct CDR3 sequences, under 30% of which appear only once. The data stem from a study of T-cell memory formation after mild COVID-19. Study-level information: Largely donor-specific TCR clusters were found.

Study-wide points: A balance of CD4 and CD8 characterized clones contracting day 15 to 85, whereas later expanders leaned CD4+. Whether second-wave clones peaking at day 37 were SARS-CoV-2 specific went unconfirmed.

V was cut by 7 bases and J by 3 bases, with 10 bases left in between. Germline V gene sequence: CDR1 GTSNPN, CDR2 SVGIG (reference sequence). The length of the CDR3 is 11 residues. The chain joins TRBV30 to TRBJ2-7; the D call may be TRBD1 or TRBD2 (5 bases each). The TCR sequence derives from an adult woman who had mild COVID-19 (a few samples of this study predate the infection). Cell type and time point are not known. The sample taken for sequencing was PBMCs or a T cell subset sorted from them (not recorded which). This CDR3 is CALGDVYEQYF. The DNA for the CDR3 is TGTGCCTTGGGGGACGTCTACGAGCAGTACTTC.